Detailed here is one TCR beta chain. Its matching antigen is unknown. Trimming left V 4 bases short and J 0 bases short, with 13 bases between. Looked up from germline, CDR1 is SGHVS and CDR2 is FQNEAQ. There are 16 residues in the CDR3. TCRdb re-called the reads with MiXCR, one entry per CDR3 protein. The table shows about 770,000 distinct CDR3 sequences, with under 35% occurring only once. The source of the sample is a study of T cell repertoires in cytomegalovirus infection. The chain is built from TRBV7-8 and TRBJ2-4, with D uncertain. This sequence was found in a human donor in good health (CMV status not recorded). Some clones in this sample may be carry-over from other donors' samples. The sample was cultured CD8+ T cells from PBMCs, taken from culture after CMV antigen stimulation. CDR3 DNA: TGTGCCAGCAGCTCAGTAGAAGGATTAGCCAAAAACATTCAGTACTTC. It translates to CASSSVEGLAKNIQYF. Filled out from reference TRBV7-8 and TRBJ2-4, the complete variable domain reads GAGVSQSPRYKVAKRGQDVALRCDPISGHVSLFWYQQALGQGPEFLTYFQNEAQLDKSGLPSDRFFAERPEGSVSTLKIQRTQQEDSAVYLCASSSVEGLAKNIQYFGAGTRLSVL.